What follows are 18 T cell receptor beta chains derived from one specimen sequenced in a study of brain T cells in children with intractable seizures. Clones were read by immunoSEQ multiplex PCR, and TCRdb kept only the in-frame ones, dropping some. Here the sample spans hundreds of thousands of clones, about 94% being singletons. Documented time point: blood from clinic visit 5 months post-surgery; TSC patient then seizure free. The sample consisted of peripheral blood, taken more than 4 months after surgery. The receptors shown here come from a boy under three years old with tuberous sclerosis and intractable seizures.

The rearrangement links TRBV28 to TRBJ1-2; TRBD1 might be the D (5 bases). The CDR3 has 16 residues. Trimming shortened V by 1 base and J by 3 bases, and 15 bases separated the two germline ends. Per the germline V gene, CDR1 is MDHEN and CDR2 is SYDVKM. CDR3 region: CASSLYPAGQDYGYTF. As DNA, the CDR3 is TGTGCCAGCAGTTTATATCCCGCAGGGCAGGACTATGGCTACACCTTC.

CDR3 nucleotide sequence: TGTGCCAGCAGCATAGGGACAGAAACCTACGAGCAGTACTTC. It is translated as CASSIGTETYEQYF. The J gene is TRBJ2-7, the V gene TRBV5-4; TRBD1 matches 7 bases. V lost 4 bases to trimming and J lost 2 bases; unmatched junction nucleotides: 6. The germline CDR1 and CDR2 sequences are SGHNT and YYREEE (reference sequence). There are 14 residues in the CDR3.

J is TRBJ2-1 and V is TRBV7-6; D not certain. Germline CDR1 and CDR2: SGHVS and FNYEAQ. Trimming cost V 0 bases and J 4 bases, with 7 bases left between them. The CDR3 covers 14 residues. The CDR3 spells CASSLAYPYNEQFF. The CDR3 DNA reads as TGTGCCAGCAGCTTAGCTTACCCTTACAATGAGCAGTTCTTC. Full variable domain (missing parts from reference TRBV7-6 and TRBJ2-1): GAGVSQSPRYKVTKRGQDVALRCDPISGHVSLYWYRQALGQGPEFLTYFNYEAQQDKSGLPNDRFSAERPEGSISTLTIQRTEQRDSAMYRCASSLAYPYNEQFFGPGTRLTVL.

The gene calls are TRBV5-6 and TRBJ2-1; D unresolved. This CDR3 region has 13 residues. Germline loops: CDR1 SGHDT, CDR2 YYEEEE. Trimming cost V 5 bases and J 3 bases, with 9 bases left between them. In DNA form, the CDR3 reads TGTGCCAGCAGGCCAAGGAGCTACAATGAGCAGTTCTTC. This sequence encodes CASRPRSYNEQFF.

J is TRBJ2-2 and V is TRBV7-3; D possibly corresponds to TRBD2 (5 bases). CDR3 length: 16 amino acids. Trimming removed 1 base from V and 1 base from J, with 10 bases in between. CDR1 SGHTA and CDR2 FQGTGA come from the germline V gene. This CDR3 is CASSLIRGRNTGELFF. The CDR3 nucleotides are TGTGCCAGCAGCTTAATTCGGGGTCGGAACACCGGGGAGCTGTTTTTT.

The CDR3 reads CASSQGRSTSYEQYF. The CDR3 nucleotides read TGCGCCAGCAGCCAAGGGCGGTCGACGTCCTACGAGCAGTACTTC. The rearrangement uses TRBV4-1 and TRBJ2-7; no clear D gene. This CDR3 has 15 amino acids. Trimming stripped 1 base from V and 1 base from J, with 11 bases between. Germline V gene data show CDR1 as MGHRA and CDR2 as YSYEKL.

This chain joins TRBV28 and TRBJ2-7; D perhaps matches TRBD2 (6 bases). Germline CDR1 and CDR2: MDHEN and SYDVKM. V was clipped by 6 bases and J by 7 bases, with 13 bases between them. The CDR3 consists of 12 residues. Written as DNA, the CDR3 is TGTGCCAGCAGCTCCACCCGGGGGGAGCAGTACTTC. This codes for CASSSTRGEQYF.

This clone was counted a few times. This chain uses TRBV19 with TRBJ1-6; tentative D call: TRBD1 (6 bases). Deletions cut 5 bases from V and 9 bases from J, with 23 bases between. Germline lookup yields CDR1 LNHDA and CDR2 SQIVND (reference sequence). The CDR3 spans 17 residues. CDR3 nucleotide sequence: TGTGCCAGTAGTCGTTGGGCCAGGGGTTGGGTGAGTTCACCCCTCCACTTT. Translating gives CASSRWARGWVSSPLHF.

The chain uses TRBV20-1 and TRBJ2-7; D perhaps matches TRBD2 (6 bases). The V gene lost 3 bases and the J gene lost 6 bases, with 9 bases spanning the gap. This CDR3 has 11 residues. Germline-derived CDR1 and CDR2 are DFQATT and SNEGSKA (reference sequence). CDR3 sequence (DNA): TGCAGTGCTAGGCAGGGAGGCGAGCAGTACTTC. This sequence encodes CSARQGGEQYF.

The CDR3 region has the DNA TGTGCCACCAGTGATGGCTCCCGTGGGGGCTACACCTTC. It encodes CATSDGSRGGYTF. This rearrangement joins TRBV24-1 to TRBJ1-2; no reliable D call. Germline lookup yields CDR1 KGHDR and CDR2 SFDVKD. Deletions cut 3 bases from V and 8 bases from J, with 12 bases between. The CDR3 has 13 amino acids.

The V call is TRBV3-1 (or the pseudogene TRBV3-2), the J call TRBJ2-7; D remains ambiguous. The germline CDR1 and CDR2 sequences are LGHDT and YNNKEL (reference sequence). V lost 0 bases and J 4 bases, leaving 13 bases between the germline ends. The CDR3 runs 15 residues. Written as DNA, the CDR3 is TGTGCCAGCAGCCAAGATCCTTCTGATCAATACGAGCAGTACTTC. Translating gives CASSQDPSDQYEQYF.

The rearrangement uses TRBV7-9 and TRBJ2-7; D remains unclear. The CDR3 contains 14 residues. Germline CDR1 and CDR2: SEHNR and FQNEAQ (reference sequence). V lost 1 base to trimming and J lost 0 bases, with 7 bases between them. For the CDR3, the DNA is TGTGCCAGCAGCTTAGTGGGCGGCTCCTACGAGCAGTACTTC. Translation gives CASSLVGGSYEQYF. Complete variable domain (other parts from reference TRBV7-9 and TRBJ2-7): DTGVSQNPRHKITKRGQNVTFRCDPISEHNRLYWYRQTLGQGPEFLTYFQNEAQLEKSRLLSDRFSAERPKGSFSTLEIQRTEQGDSAMYLCASSLVGGSYEQYFGPGTRLTVT.

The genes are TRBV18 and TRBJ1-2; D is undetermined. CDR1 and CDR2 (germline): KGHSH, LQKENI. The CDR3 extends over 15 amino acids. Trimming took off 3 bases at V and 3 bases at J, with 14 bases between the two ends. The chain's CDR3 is CASSPLDGTYYGYTF. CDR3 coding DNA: TGTGCCAGCTCACCCCTGGACGGAACCTACTATGGCTACACCTTC.

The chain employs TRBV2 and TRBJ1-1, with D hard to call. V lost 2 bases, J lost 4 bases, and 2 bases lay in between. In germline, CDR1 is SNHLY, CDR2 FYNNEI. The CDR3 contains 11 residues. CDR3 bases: TGTGCCAGCAGTGAACCCACTGAAGCTTTCTTT. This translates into CASSEPTEAFF.

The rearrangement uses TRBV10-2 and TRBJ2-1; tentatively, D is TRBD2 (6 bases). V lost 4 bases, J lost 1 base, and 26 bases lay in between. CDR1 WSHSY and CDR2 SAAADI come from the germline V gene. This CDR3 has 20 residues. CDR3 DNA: TGCGCCAGCAGTGTACGAAGAGCGGGCGAGACCCCTCCTTCCTACAATGAGCAGTTCTTC. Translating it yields CASSVRRAGETPPSYNEQFF.

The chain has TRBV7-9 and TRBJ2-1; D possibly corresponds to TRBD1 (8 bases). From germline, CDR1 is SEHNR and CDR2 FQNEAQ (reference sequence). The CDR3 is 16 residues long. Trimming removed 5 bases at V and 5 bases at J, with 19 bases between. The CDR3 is CASSDGLQGGDNEQFF. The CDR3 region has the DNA TGTGCCAGCAGCGACGGGCTACAGGGGGGGGACAATGAGCAGTTCTTC.

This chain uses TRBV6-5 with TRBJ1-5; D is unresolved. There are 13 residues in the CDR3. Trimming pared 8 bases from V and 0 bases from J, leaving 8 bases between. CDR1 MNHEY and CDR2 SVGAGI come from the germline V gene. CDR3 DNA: TGTGCCAGCGATCTGGGTAGCAATCAGCCCCAGCATTTT. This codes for CASDLGSNQPQHF.

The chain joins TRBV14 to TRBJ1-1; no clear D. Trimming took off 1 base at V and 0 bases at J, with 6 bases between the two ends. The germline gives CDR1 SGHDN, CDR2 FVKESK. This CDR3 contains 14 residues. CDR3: CASSQAGMNTEAFF. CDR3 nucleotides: TGTGCCAGCAGCCAAGCCGGAATGAACACTGAAGCTTTCTTT. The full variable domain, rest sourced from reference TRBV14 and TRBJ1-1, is EAGVTQFPSHSVIEKGQTVTLRCDPISGHDNLYWYRRVMGKEIKFLLHFVKESKQDESGMPNNRFLAERTGGTYSTLKVQPAELEDSGVYFCASSQAGMNTEAFFGQGTRLTVV.